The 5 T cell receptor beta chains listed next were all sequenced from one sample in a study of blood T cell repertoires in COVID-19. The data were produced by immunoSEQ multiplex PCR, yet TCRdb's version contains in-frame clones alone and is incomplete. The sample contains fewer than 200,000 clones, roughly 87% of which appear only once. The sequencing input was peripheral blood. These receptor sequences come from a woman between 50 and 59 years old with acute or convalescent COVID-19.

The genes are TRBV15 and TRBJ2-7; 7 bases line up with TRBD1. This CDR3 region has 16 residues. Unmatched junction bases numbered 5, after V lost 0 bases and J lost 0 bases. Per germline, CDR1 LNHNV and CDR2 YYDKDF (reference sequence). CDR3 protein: CATSRDPTGLSYEQYF. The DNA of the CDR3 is TGTGCCACCAGCAGAGATCCGACAGGGCTCTCCTACGAGCAGTACTTC.

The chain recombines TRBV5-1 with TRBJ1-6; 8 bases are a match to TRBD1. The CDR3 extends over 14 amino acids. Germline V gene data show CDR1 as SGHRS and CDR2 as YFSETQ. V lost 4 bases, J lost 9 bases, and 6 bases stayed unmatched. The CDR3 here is CASSQWTGPSPLHF. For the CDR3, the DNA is TGCGCCAGCAGCCAATGGACAGGGCCTTCACCCCTCCACTTT.

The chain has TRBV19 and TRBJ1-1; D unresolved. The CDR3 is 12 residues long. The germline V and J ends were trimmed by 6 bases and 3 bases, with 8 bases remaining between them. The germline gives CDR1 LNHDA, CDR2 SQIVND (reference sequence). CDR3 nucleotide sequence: TGTGCCAGTAGCCTCAGGTACACTGAAGCTTTCTTT. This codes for CASSLRYTEAFF.

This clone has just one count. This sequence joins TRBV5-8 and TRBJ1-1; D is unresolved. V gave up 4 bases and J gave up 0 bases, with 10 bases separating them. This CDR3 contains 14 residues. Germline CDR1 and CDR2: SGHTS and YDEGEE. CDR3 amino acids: CASSLGLMNTEAFF. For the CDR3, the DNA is TGTGCCAGCAGCCTTGGACTTATGAACACTGAAGCTTTCTTT.

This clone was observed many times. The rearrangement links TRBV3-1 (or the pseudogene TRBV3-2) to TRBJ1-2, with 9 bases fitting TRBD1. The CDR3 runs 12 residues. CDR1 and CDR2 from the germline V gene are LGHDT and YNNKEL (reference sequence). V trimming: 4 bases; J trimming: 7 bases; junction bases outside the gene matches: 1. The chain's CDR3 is CASSPGQGGYTF. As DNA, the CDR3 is TGTGCCAGCAGCCCGGGACAGGGTGGCTACACCTTC.